This TCR beta chain was sequenced for a study of cytomegalovirus exposure and HLA in healthy donors. The germline CDR1 and CDR2 sequences are ENHRY and SYGVKD. This CDR3 region has 14 residues. After removal of 6 bases from V and 1 base from J, the junction contained 5 bases not matched to a gene. Concerning this clone itself: The target antigen is unknown.

Use of 60 Vbeta and 13 Jbeta primers characterized the PCR. Some clones are missing from TCRdb's copy, which holds only in-frame ones; the method was immunoSEQ multiplex PCR. The sample shows about 160,000 clones, more than 65% of them seen only once. Findings and limits, study-wide: Relative to the 666-donor mean, N-insertions were reportedly fewer in an Asian-associated ancestry cluster in a later analysis.

The chain recombines TRBV10-3 with TRBJ1-2; 7 bases fit TRBD1. This clonotype was sampled from a man in his forties or fifties in good health and CMV-seropositive. Sequencing used PBMCs. The CDR3 DNA reads TGTGCCATCAGGCCGGGACAGAATAACTATGGCTACACCTTC. Amino acid sequence: CAIRPGQNNYGYTF.